This entry describes one T cell receptor (beta chain). Trimming removed 7 bases at V and 7 bases at J, with 8 bases between. This CDR3 is built from 12 residues. Per germline, CDR1 MNHEY and CDR2 SVGAGI. Measured with immunoSEQ multiplex PCR; TCRdb has only the in-frame clones, and not every one. The table includes 720,000 or so clones, approximately 85% detected once. This specimen belongs to a study of shared T cell receptors in the human thymus. The sample was also linked to a second study, of human thymus T cells. Turning to that study: Resections removed during corrective heart surgery provided the thymus tissue used. Among thymic and blood repertoires, usage of V and J genes appeared biased.

This chain links TRBV6-5 with TRBJ1-6; unclear D gene. The sequenced sample consisted of thymocytes. The clonotype originates from a girl under two years old with a congenital heart defect. CDR3 residues: CASNGENSPLHF. The CDR3 nucleotides are TGTGCCAGCAACGGTGAAAATTCACCCCTCCACTTT.